This paragraph reports one T cell receptor (beta chain). Its antigen specificity is not known. The sample holds no much larger clone one base away, and base qualities are not on file. The sample originates from a study of radiotherapy plus CTLA-4 blockade in lung cancer (dated by TCRdb to the late 2010s). General notes on the study: Objective responses were observed in around 20% of enrolled patients, and disease control was achieved in 31%.

The study tested focal radiation therapy combined with CTLA-4 blockade (ipilimumab) in patients with chemo-refractory metastatic non-small-cell lung cancer. The CDR3 covers 13 residues, taking in both the cysteine and the phenylalanine. Only the CDR3 portion is preserved as DNA: 39 bases, with reading frame beginning at the first base. The junction shows trimming of 5 bases on V and 2 bases on J, plus 9 bases between the germline ends. For CDR1 and CDR2, the germline V gene lists WSHSY and SAAADI. Results the study describes overall, beyond this receptor: After treatment with radiotherapy and ipilimumab, TCR clones that came from tumors expanded in the peripheral blood. Increased serum interferon-beta after radiation, together with early dynamic changes in blood T cell clones, were reported to be the strongest predictors of response.

Library creation used the immunoSEQ multiplex PCR assay. In its TCRdb copy, this immuneACCESS table keeps in-frame sequences only and misses some clones. Where compared with another copy, unresolved V genes explain less than half of these, and the others have no known cause. This sample gives over 95,000 clones in total; roughly 74% of them show up just once. The ten biggest clones cover 2.8% of the sample. The sequence came from a human donor with non-small cell lung cancer who had a partial response to radiotherapy plus ipilimumab. Some clones in this sample may be carry-over from other donors' samples. This sample comprised peripheral blood, obtained from a patient treated with radiotherapy plus ipilimumab. This chain is built from TRBV10-2 and TRBJ2-5, with the D segment identity uncertain. The DNA sequence reads TGCGCCAGCAGTCATCCGCTACAAGAGACCCAGTACTTC. It translates to CASSHPLQETQYF.